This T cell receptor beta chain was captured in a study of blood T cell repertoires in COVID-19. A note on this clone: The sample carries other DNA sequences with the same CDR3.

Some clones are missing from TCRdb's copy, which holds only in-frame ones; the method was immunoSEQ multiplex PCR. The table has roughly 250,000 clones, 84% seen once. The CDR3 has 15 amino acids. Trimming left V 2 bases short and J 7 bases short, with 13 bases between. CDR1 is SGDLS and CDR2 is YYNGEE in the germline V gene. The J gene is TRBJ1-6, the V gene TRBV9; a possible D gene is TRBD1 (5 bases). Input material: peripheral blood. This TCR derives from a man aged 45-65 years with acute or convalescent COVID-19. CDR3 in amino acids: CASSVGQGLNSPLHF. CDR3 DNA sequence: TGTGCCAGCAGCGTCGGGCAGGGCCTCAATTCACCCCTCCACTTT.